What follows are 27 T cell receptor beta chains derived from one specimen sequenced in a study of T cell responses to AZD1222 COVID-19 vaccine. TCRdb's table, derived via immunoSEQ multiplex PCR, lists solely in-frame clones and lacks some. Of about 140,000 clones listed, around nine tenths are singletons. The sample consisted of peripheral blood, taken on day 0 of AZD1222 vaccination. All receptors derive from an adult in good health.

CDR3 sequence: CASSHRGLGDQPQHF. CDR3 nucleotides: TGTGCCAGCAGCCATAGGGGGTTGGGTGATCAGCCCCAGCATTTT. The genes are TRBV6-5 and TRBJ1-5; D may be TRBD1 (6 bases). Trimming pared 6 bases from V and 5 bases from J, leaving 17 bases between. Germline V CDR1 and CDR2: MNHEY, SVGAGI. The CDR3 is made up of 15 amino acids.

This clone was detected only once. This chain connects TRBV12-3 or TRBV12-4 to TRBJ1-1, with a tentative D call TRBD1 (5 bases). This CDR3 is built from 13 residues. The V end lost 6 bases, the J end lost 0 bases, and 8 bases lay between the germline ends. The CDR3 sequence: CASRTAMNTEAFF. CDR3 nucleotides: TGTGCCAGCAGGACAGCCATGAACACTGAAGCTTTCTTT.

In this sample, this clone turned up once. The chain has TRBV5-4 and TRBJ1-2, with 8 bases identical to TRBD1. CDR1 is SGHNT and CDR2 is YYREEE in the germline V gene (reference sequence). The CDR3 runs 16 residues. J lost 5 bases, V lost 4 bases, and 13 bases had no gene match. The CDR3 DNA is TGTGCCAGCAGCCAGCTGGGACAGGAGCAGGGGTATGGCTACACCTTC. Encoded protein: CASSQLGQEQGYGYTF.

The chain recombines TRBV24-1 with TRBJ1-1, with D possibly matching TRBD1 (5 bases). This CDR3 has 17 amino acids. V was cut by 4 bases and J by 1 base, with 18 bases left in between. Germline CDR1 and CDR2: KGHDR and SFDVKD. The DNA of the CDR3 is TGTGCCACCAGTGACTCCCGACCGGGACTTCCGAACACTGAAGCTTTCTTT. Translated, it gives CATSDSRPGLPNTEAFF.

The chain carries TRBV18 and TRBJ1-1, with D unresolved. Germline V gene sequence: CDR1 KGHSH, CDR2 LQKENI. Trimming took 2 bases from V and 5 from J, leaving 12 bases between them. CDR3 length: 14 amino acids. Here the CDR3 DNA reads TGTGCCAGCTCACCATCCCCAACCGGGACTGAAGCTTTCTTT. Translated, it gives CASSPSPTGTEAFF.

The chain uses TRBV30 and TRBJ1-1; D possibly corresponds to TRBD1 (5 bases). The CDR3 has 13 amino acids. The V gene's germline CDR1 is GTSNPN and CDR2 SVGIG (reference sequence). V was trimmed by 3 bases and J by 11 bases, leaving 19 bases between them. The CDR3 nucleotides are TGTGCCTGGAGACCCCAGGGTTACGGGATCGCTTTCTTT. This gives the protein CAWRPQGYGIAFF.

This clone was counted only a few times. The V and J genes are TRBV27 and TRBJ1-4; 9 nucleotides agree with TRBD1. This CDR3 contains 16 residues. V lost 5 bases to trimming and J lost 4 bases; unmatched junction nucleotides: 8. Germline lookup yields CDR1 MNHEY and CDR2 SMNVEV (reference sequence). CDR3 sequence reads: CASSDTQGAFNEKLFF. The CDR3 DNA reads TGTGCCAGCAGTGATACACAGGGGGCGTTTAATGAAAAACTGTTTTTT. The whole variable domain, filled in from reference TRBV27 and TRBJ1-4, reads EAQVTQNPRYLITVTGKKLTVTCSQNMNHEYMSWYRQDPGLGLRQIYYSMNVEVTDKGDVPEGYKVSRKEKRNFPLILESPSPNQTSLYFCASSDTQGAFNEKLFFGSGTQLSVL.

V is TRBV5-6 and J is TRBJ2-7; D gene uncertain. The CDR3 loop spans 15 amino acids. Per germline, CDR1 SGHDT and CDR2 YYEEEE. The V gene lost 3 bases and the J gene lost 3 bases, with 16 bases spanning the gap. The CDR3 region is CASSYKLEAYYEQYF. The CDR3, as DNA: TGTGCCAGCAGCTATAAATTAGAGGCCTACTACGAGCAGTACTTC.

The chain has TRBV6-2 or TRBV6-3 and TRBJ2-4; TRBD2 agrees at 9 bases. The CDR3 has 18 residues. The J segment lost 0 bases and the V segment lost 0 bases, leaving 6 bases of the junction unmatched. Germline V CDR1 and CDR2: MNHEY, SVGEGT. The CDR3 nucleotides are TGTGCCAGCAGTTACTCGAGTGCGGGAGGGATAGCCAAAAACATTCAGTACTTC. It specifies CASSYSSAGGIAKNIQYF.

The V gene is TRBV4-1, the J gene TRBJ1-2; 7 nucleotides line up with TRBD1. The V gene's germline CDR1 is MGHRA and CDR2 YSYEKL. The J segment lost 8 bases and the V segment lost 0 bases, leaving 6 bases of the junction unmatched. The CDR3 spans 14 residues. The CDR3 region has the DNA TGCGCCAGCAGCCAAGATGGGGGACAGCGGGGCTACACCTTC. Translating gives CASSQDGGQRGYTF.

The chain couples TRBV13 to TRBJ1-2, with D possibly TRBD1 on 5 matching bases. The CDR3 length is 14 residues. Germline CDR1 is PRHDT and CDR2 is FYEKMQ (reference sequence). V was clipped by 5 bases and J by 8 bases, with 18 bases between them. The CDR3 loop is CASSLRTSGLGYTF. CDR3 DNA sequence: TGTGCCAGCAGCCTCAGGACATCCGGCCTGGGCTACACCTTC.

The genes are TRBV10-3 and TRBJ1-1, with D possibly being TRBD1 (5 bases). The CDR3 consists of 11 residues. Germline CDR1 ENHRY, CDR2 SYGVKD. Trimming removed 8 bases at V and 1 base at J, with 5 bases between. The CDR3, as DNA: TGTGCCATCGGACAGAACACTGAAGCTTTCTTT. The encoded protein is CAIGQNTEAFF.

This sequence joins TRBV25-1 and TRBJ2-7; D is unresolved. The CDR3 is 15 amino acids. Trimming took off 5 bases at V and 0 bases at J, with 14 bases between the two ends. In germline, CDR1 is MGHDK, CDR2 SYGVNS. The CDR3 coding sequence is TGTGCCAGCAGTCCGGATCCCGGGCTCTCCTACGAGCAGTACTTC. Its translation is CASSPDPGLSYEQYF.

The CDR3 spells CASNRDEQYF. CDR3 coding DNA: TGTGCCAGCAATCGTGACGAGCAGTACTTC. The chain employs TRBV2 and TRBJ2-7; D ambiguous. The germline V gene has CDR1 SNHLY and CDR2 FYNNEI. The CDR3 is 10 amino acids. V lost 7 bases, J lost 5 bases, and 6 bases lay in between.

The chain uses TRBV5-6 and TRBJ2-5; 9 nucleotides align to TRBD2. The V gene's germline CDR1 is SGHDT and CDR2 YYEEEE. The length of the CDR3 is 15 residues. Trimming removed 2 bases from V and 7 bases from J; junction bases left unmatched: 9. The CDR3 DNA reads TGTGCCAGCAGCTTAGTAGCGGGAGCAATCGGGACCCAGTACTTC. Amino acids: CASSLVAGAIGTQYF.

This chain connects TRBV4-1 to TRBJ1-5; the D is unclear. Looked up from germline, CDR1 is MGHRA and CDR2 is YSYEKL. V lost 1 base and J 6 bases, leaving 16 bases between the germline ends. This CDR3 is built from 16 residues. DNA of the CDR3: TGCGCCAGCAGCCAAGTTAGGGCCCGAGGCATTCAGCCCCAGCATTTT. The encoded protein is CASSQVRARGIQPQHF.

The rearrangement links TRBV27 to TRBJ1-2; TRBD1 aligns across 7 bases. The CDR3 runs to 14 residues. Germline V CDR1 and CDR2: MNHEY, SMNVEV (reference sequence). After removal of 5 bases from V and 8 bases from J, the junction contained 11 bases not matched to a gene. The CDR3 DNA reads TGTGCCAGCAGTCCATCCGGACAGGTCGTCGGCTACACCTTC. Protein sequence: CASSPSGQVVGYTF.

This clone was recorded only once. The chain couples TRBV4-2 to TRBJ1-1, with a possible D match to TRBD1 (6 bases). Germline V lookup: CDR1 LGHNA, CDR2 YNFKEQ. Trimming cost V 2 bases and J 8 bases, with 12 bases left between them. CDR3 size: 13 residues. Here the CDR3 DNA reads TGTGCCAGCAGCCAACACAGGGCGGGGGAAGCTTTCTTT. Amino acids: CASSQHRAGEAFF.

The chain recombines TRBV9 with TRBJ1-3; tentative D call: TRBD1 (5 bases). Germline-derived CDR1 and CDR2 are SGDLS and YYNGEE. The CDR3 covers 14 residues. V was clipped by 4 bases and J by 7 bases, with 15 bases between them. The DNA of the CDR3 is TGTGCCAGCAGCCCCCTGGGGGTTGGGAACACCATATATTTT. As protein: CASSPLGVGNTIYF.

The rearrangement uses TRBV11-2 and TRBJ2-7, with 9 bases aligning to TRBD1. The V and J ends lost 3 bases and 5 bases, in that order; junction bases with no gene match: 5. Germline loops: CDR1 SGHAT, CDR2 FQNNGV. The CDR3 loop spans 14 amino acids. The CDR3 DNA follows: TGTGCCAGCAGCTTGGACAGGGGAGGGAACGAGCAGTACTTC. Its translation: CASSLDRGGNEQYF.

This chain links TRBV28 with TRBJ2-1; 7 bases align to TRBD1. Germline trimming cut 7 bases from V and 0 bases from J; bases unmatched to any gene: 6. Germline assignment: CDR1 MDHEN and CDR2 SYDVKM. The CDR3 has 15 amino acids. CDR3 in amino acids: CASTRGSISYNEQFF. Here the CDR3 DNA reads TGTGCCAGCACCAGGGGGTCCATCTCCTACAATGAGCAGTTCTTC.

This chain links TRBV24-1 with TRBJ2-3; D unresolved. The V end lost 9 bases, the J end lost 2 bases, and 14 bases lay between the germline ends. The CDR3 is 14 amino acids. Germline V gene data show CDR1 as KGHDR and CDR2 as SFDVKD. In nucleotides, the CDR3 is TGTGCCACCCCTCTTCCCAGATTCACAGATACGCAGTATTTT. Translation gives CATPLPRFTDTQYF.

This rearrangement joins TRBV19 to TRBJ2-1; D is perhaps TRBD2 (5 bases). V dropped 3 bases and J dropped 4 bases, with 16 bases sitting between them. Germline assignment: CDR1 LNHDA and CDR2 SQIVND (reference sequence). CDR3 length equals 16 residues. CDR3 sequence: CASSIPLARTYNEQFF. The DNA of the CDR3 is TGTGCCAGTAGTATTCCTCTAGCCCGAACGTACAATGAGCAGTTCTTC.

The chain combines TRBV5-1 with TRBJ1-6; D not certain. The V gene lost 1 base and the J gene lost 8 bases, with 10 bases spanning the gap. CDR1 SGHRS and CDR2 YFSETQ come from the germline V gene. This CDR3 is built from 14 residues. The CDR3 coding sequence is TGCGCCAGCAGCTTGTTGAACACTTATTCACCCCTCCACTTT. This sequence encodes CASSLLNTYSPLHF.

CDR3 region: CASSGENGELFF. CDR3 DNA: TGTGCCAGCAGCGGGGAGAACGGGGAGCTGTTTTTT. The J gene is TRBJ2-2, the V gene TRBV11-3, with D possibly matching TRBD2 (5 bases). CDR1 SGHNT and CDR2 YENEEA come from the germline V gene. This CDR3 is 12 amino acids long. Trimming shortened V by 5 bases and J by 7 bases, and 8 bases separated the two germline ends.

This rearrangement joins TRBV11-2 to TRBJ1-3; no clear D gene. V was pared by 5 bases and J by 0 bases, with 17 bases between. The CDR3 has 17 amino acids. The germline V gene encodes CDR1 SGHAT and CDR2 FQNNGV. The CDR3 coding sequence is TGTGCCAGCAGCCCCGAAGGGAGACTGGGCTCTGGAAACACCATATATTTT. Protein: CASSPEGRLGSGNTIYF.

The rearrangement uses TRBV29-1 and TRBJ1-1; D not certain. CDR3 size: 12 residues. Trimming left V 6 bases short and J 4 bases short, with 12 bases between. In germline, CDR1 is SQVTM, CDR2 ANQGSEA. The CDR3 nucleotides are TGCAGCGTAGGCGGGGTCTCCACTGAAGCTTTCTTT. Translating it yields CSVGGVSTEAFF. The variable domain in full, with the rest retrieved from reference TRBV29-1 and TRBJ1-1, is SAVISQKPSRDICQRGTSLTIQCQVDSQVTMMFWYRQQPGQSLTLIATANQGSEATYESGFVIDKFPISRPNLTFSTLTVSNMSPEDSSIYLCSVGGVSTEAFFGQGTRLTVV.